This T cell receptor (beta chain) was documented in a study of blood T cell repertoires in COVID-19. Across the whole study: Sites in the United States, Italy and Spain provided acute and convalescent COVID-19 samples. Sources were T cells, B-cell-depleted T cells, or PBMCs; the material itself was cDNA or gDNA.

Per the germline V gene, CDR1 is KGHDR and CDR2 is SFDVKD. The CDR3 has 13 residues. The V end was cut by 2 bases, the J end by 5 bases, with 8 bases between. Authors' processing steps: Amplification of reference gene primers was used by the study to estimate nucleated cell counts. This table comes from immunoSEQ multiplex PCR, and its TCRdb copy is limited to in-frame clones, with some not included. V and J calls plus clone size are reproduced from that table; the DNA served to infer D and trimming. The repertoire includes tens of thousands of clones, approximately 80% of them detected once, and approximately 7.7% sits in the top ten.

The sequenced sample was peripheral blood. The TCR comes from a human donor in a cohort sampled during active COVID-19. The rearrangement links TRBV24-1 to TRBJ2-5, with unresolved D. DNA for the CDR3: TGTGCCACCAGTGATTCCCGCAGGGAGACCCAGTACTTC. This translates into CATSDSRRETQYF.